These 20 T cell receptor beta chains came from one sample sequenced in a study of blood T cells in healthy people across ages. A second PCR, run for about 7 to 11 cycles, used a sample-barcoded 5' primer plus a J-beta primer mix. TCRdb passed the 5' RACE reads through MiXCR, listing each CDR3 protein once. The sample includes about 560,000 distinct CDR3 sequences, roughly a quarter of them seen just once. These data were likewise used in another study, on T cells of mothers and their children.

Sequencing used blood. All receptors derive from a boy younger than 10 in good health.

The rearrangement uses TRBV10-2 and TRBJ2-5; the match to TRBD2 covers 9 bases. Per germline, CDR1 WSHSY and CDR2 SAAADI. The CDR3 runs 15 residues. Losses at the gene ends were 2 bases for V and 4 bases for J; bases not matched to a gene: 5. CDR3 residues: CASSEQAGGGETQYF. CDR3 bases: TGCGCCAGCAGTGAGCAAGCGGGAGGTGGAGAGACCCAGTACTTC.

This clonotype was detected a few times. The CDR3 DNA reads as TGTGCCAGCAGCTTGGTGGGGGACCGCGAGGCAGATACGCAGTATTTT. Amino acid sequence: CASSLVGDREADTQYF. The genes are TRBV5-5 and TRBJ2-3; either TRBD1 or TRBD2 may fit D (5 bases each). Trimming stripped 0 bases from V and 4 bases from J, with 15 bases between. Germline values: CDR1 SGHKS, CDR2 YYEKEE (reference sequence). There are 16 residues in the CDR3.

V and J are TRBV14 and TRBJ1-5; no firm D call. This CDR3 comprises 13 residues. Germline V CDR1 and CDR2: SGHDN, FVKESK. Trimming removed 1 base from V and 3 bases from J, with 4 bases in between. The CDR3 nucleotides are TGTGCCAGCAGCCAAGGAGTCAATCAGCCCCAGCATTTT. Translating it yields CASSQGVNQPQHF. Using reference TRBV14 and TRBJ1-5 for the parts outside the CDR3, the full variable domain is EAGVTQFPSHSVIEKGQTVTLRCDPISGHDNLYWYRRVMGKEIKFLLHFVKESKQDESGMPNNRFLAERTGGTYSTLKVQPAELEDSGVYFCASSQGVNQPQHFGDGTRLSIL.

There are a few counts of this clonotype. V gene TRBV9 combines with J gene TRBJ2-5, with 8 positions matching TRBD2. Trimming removed 4 bases from V and 5 bases from J; junction bases left unmatched: 7. Germline loops: CDR1 SGDLS, CDR2 YYNGEE. CDR3 length: 14 residues. The chain's CDR3 is CASSYTSGGETQYF. The CDR3 DNA sequence: TGTGCCAGCAGCTATACTAGCGGTGGGGAGACCCAGTACTTC.

The CDR3 nucleotides are TGTGCCAGCAGCCAAGATCGGCTAGCGGGAGTAAATACGCAGTATTTT. It specifies CASSQDRLAGVNTQYF. The chain combines TRBV3-1 with TRBJ2-3, with 10 bases fitting TRBD2. Germline CDR1 reads LGHDT; CDR2 reads YNNKEL (reference sequence). CDR3 length equals 16 residues. Germline trimming cut 0 bases from V and 7 bases from J; bases unmatched to any gene: 7.

This clonotype has only a few counts. The chain carries TRBV20-1 and TRBJ1-2; 7 bases map to TRBD1. V gave up 5 bases and J gave up 2 bases; unmatched junction bases: 5. Germline loops: CDR1 DFQATT, CDR2 SNEGSKA (reference sequence). This CDR3 has 13 amino acids. CDR3 protein: CSAPRGQNYGYTF. Here the CDR3 DNA reads TGCAGTGCTCCACGGGGACAGAACTATGGCTACACCTTC.

This clonotype was seen a few times. The J gene is TRBJ2-5, the V gene TRBV10-3; 8 nucleotides line up with TRBD1. The J call may be faulty, since TRBJ2-1 better matches the DNA end. Looked up from germline, CDR1 is ENHRY and CDR2 is SYGVKD. This CDR3 spans 13 amino acids. CDR3: CAINGQGGNEQFF. The CDR3 nucleotides read TGTGCCATCAATGGACAGGGAGGCAATGAGCAGTTCTTC.

This clonotype was counted between two and nine times. The V call is TRBV7-2, the J call TRBJ1-1; no firm D call. Germline assignment: CDR1 SGHTA and CDR2 FQGNSA. V was pared by 4 bases and J by 2 bases, with 8 bases between. This CDR3 has 13 residues. The CDR3 bases are TGTGCCAGCAGCTCCGGGTTAAACACTGAAGCTTTCTTT. Translating it yields CASSSGLNTEAFF.

The table lists this clonotype with a few counts. The chain employs TRBV6-2 or TRBV6-3 and TRBJ1-1; tentatively, D is TRBD1 (5 bases). In germline, CDR1 is MNHEY, CDR2 SVGEGT. CDR3 length: 15 residues. With 2 bases removed from V and 4 bases from J, the gap between germline ends came to 14 bases. DNA for the CDR3: TGTGCCAGCAGTTACGCCGGACAAGGGTTCACTGAAGCTTTCTTT. Residues: CASSYAGQGFTEAFF.

The chain joins TRBV29-1 to TRBJ1-1, with a possible D match to TRBD1 (6 bases). The V and J ends lost 0 bases and 3 bases respectively, with 11 bases between them. Germline V gene sequence: CDR1 SQVTM, CDR2 ANQGSEA. The CDR3 is 14 amino acids. As DNA, the CDR3 is TGCAGCGTTGAAGAAACAGGGAGGGACACTGAAGCTTTCTTT. Protein product: CSVEETGRDTEAFF. The variable domain in full, with the rest retrieved from reference TRBV29-1 and TRBJ1-1, is SAVISQKPSRDICQRGTSLTIQCQVDSQVTMMFWYRQQPGQSLTLIATANQGSEATYESGFVIDKFPISRPNLTFSTLTVSNMSPEDSSIYLCSVEETGRDTEAFFGQGTRLTVV.

This clonotype has more than one count but fewer than ten. The chain carries TRBV12-3 or TRBV12-4 and TRBJ1-2, with D unresolved. Trimming cost V 1 base and J 0 bases, with 6 bases left between them. There are 14 residues in the CDR3. In nucleotides, the CDR3 is TGTGCCAGCAGTTTAGTTGGCTCTAACTATGGCTACACCTTC. It specifies CASSLVGSNYGYTF.

This rearrangement joins TRBV7-2 to TRBJ2-7, with 10 nucleotides matching TRBD2. The CDR3 contains 16 residues. CDR1 SGHTA and CDR2 FQGNSA come from the germline V gene. With V trimmed by 1 base and J by 3 bases, 6 bases remained unmatched. The CDR3 is CASSLVTSGAVYEQYF. CDR3 bases: TGTGCCAGCAGCTTAGTCACTAGCGGGGCGGTCTACGAGCAGTACTTC.

The chain employs TRBV7-2 and TRBJ2-5; tentatively, D is TRBD2 (5 bases). V was cut by 3 bases and J by 5 bases, with 13 bases left in between. Germline assignment: CDR1 SGHTA and CDR2 FQGNSA. This CDR3 is built from 14 residues. The CDR3 nucleotides are TGTGCCAGCAGCTTGTCCGGGAAGAGGGAGACCCAGTACTTC. It yields the protein CASSLSGKRETQYF.

V usage is TRBV7-9 and J usage is TRBJ2-1; D possibly corresponds to TRBD2 (5 bases). The CDR3 contains 18 residues. Germline V gene lookup returns CDR1 SEHNR and CDR2 FQNEAQ (reference sequence). Between the trimmed V and J ends, which lost 1 base and 0 bases, there was a span of 16 bases. CDR3 nucleotide sequence: TGTGCCAGCAGCTTAGGCGGTGCGAGGGCGAGCTCCTACAATGAGCAGTTCTTC. It yields the protein CASSLGGARASSYNEQFF.

The chain employs TRBV7-2 and TRBJ2-6; 8 bases are shared with TRBD2. This CDR3 contains 17 residues. Germline values: CDR1 SGHTA, CDR2 FQGNSA. The junction had 8 bases not matched to a gene; V was cut back by 3 bases and J by 4 bases. In DNA, the CDR3 is TGTGCCAGCAGCTTTTCGGGAGGGCTTACGGGGGCCAACGTCCTGACTTTC. It specifies CASSFSGGLTGANVLTF.

This clonotype was seen a few times. This chain joins TRBV27 and TRBJ2-1; D call uncertain. With the DNA end fitting TRBJ2-5 better, the J assignment may be wrong. Germline V gene sequence: CDR1 MNHEY, CDR2 SMNVEV (reference sequence). This CDR3 has 13 residues. Written as DNA, the CDR3 is TGTGCCAGCAGTTATAAACGGGTAGAGACCCAGTACTTC. Amino acids: CASSYKRVETQYF.

The chain links TRBV5-1 to TRBJ2-5; 8 bases map to TRBD2. The CDR3 has 16 amino acids. V shed 0 bases, J shed 3 bases, and the junction held 7 bases outside the gene matches. Germline V gives CDR1 SGHRS, CDR2 YFSETQ. CDR3 in amino acids: CASSLADSGTEETQYF. CDR3 nucleotides: TGCGCCAGCAGCTTGGCGGATAGCGGGACGGAAGAGACCCAGTACTTC. The full variable domain, completed using reference TRBV5-1 and TRBJ2-5, is KAGVTQTPRYLIKTRGQQVTLSCSPISGHRSVSWYQQTPGQGLQFLFEYFSETQRNKGNFPGRFSGRQFSNSRSEMNVSTLELGDSALYLCASSLADSGTEETQYFGPGTRLLVL.

The chain has TRBV11-2 and TRBJ1-2, with D unresolved. CDR1 is SGHAT and CDR2 is FQNNGV in the germline V gene. This CDR3 contains 14 residues. Trimming shortened V by 0 bases and J by 4 bases, and 9 bases separated the two germline ends. CDR3: CASSLDPASYGYTF. The CDR3 nucleotides read TGTGCCAGCAGCTTAGATCCGGCGAGCTATGGCTACACCTTC.

This clonotype was seen a handful of times. V usage is TRBV2 and J usage is TRBJ2-5, with 7 nucleotides matching TRBD2. V shed 4 bases and J 0 bases; nucleotides not matched to a gene: 8. Germline lookup yields CDR1 SNHLY and CDR2 FYNNEI. The CDR3 is made up of 16 amino acids. In DNA, the CDR3 is TGTGCCAGCAGTGCGACTAGCATAAGGTACCAAGAGACCCAGTACTTC. This translates into CASSATSIRYQETQYF.

CDR3 nucleotides: TGCAGTGCTAGAGGCCGCGGTTGGTACCAAGAGACCCAGTACTTC. It yields the protein CSARGRGWYQETQYF. The chain joins TRBV20-1 to TRBJ2-5; D unclear. The CDR3 sequence is 15 residues long. Trimming took 1 base from V and 0 from J, leaving 12 bases between them. Germline lookup yields CDR1 DFQATT and CDR2 SNEGSKA (reference sequence).